This TCR beta chain was found in a study of blood T cell repertoires in COVID-19. Looking at the study overall: Samples taken during acute and convalescent COVID-19 were collected in the United States, Italy and Spain. Nucleic acid was either cDNA or gDNA, and it came from T cells, B-cell-depleted T cells, or PBMCs.

Here immunoSEQ multiplex PCR was the method, and the copy in TCRdb shows in-frame clones only, minus some. This table has 150,000 or so clones, roughly 90% appearing once. The CDR3 contains 14 residues. Germline V gives CDR1 KGHDR, CDR2 SFDVKD. V was cut by 6 bases and J by 4 bases, with 12 bases left in between. This sequence was found in a man aged 60 to 75 with acute or convalescent COVID-19. This chain uses TRBV24-1 with TRBJ2-1, with D possibly matching TRBD2 (7 bases). The sequenced sample was peripheral blood. The CDR3, as DNA: TGTGCCACCAGTCTGGCGGGGGCTTACAATGAGCAGTTCTTC. It yields the protein CATSLAGAYNEQFF.